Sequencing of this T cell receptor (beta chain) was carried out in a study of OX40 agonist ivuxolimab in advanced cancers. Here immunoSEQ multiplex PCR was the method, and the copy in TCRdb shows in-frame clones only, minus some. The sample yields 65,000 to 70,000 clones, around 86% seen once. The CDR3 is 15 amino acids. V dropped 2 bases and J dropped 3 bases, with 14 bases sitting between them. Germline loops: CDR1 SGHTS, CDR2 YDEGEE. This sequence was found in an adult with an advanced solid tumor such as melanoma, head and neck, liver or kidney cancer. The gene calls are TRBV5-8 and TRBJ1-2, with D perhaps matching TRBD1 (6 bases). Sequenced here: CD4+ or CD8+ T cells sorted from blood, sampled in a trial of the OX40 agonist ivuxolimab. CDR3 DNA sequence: TGTGCCAGCAGCTTCCGGCAGGGGACCTACTATGGCTACACCTTC. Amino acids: CASSFRQGTYYGYTF.